This is a list of T cell receptor beta chains from one sample in a study of Ad26.COV2.S vaccination and SARS-CoV-2 variants. Using immunoSEQ multiplex PCR, the repertoire was profiled, and TCRdb retains in-frame clones only, with some absent. In the table there are about 410,000 clones, around 93% of which are singletons. The sample in question was peripheral blood, obtained in a trial of Ad26.COV2.S vaccine versus placebo. These receptors were collected from a person aged 18-60 years who received the Ad26.COV2.S COVID-19 vaccine or a placebo. Each CDR3 is given with its conserved first and last residue. The D gene is left open where the match is weak. Some rows mark clone size as missing; the rest say once, few, many or name a class of expanded clone.

D gene	clone size	V gene	J gene	CDR3 DNA	CDR3 protein
TRBD1	few	TRBV7-9	TRBJ1-6	TGTGCCAGCAGCTCGACAGGGTCCCCTCTCCACTTT	CASSSTGSPLHF
TRBD2	.	TRBV27	TRBJ2-7	TGTGCCAGCAGTATCCGGACTAGCGGGGGTGCCGCCTACGAGCAGTACTTC	CASSIRTSGGAAYEQYF
.	.	TRBV7-2	TRBJ2-1	TGTGCCAGCAGCTTTTCCGGCGGCAATGAGCAGTTCTTC	CASSFSGGNEQFF
.	.	TRBV11-2	TRBJ1-1	TGTGCCAGCAGTTATTACTTTCAGGACACTGAAGCTTTCTTT	CASSYYFQDTEAFF
.	.	TRBV29-1	TRBJ1-6	TGCAGCGTTGCCGGGGACTCCTATAATTCACCCCTCCACTTT	CSVAGDSYNSPLHF
.	.	TRBV7-9	TRBJ2-1	TGTGCCAGCAGCTACAATCGGGAAGACAATGAGCAGTTCTTC	CASSYNREDNEQFF
.	.	TRBV7-8	TRBJ2-7	TGTGCCAGCAGCTTAGTGGGCGGGGCGGTATACTACGAGCAGTACTTC	CASSLVGGAVYYEQYF
.	.	TRBV29-1	TRBJ2-5	TGCACCAGTCTGGAGGGGGGAAGAGAGACCCAGTACTTC	CTSLEGGRETQYF
TRBD1	.	TRBV18	TRBJ1-2	TGTGCCAGCTCATCAACCGAGGGGGCTCTTAACTATGGCTACACCTTC	CASSSTEGALNYGYTF
.	.	TRBV4-1	TRBJ1-2	TGCGCCAGCAGCCACCTCATCGGGGGAAACTATGGCTACACCTTC	CASSHLIGGNYGYTF
.	.	TRBV18	TRBJ1-3	TGTGCCAGCTCACGCCAAAACACCATATATTTT	CASSRQNTIYF
TRBD2	.	TRBV3-1/TRBV3-2	TRBJ2-7	TGTGCCAGCAGCTCCACCCCCTCTTGGACTAGCGGGGGTTACGAGCAGTACTTC	CASSSTPSWTSGGYEQYF
.	.	TRBV5-4	TRBJ2-2	TGTGCCAGCAGCTTCAACACCGGGGAGCTGTTTTTT	CASSFNTGELFF
.	.	TRBV11-3	TRBJ1-1	TGTGCCAGCAGCCAGACTTGGAACACTGAAGCTTTCTTT	CASSQTWNTEAFF
TRBD1	.	TRBV30	TRBJ2-7	TGTGCCTGCCCGGGACAGGGTTCCGAGCAGTACTTC	CACPGQGSEQYF
.	.	TRBV2	TRBJ1-6	TGTGCCAGCAGCTTAGGGAACAGTTATAATTCACCCCTCCACTTT	CASSLGNSYNSPLHF
.	.	TRBV6-5	TRBJ1-6	TGTGCCAGCATTGGGGGGCACTATAATTCACCCCTCCACTTT	CASIGGHYNSPLHF
.	.	TRBV28	TRBJ1-2	TGTGCCAGCAGTTTAATTAAATGGGCCTCGAGGGGCTACACCTTC	CASSLIKWASRGYTF
TRBD1	.	TRBV29-1	TRBJ1-4	TGCAGCGTACCGGGACAGGGGGGCGAAAAACTGTTTTTT	CSVPGQGGEKLFF
.	.	TRBV7-2	TRBJ2-7	TGTGCCAGCAGCGACAAGTACGCCTACGAGCAGTACTTC	CASSDKYAYEQYF
.	.	TRBV10-3	TRBJ1-4	TGTGCCATCAGTGACGGGACCCTAAATGAAAAACTGTTTTTT	CAISDGTLNEKLFF
.	.	TRBV20-1	TRBJ2-7	TGCAGTGTTGGACAGACCTACGAGCAGTACTTC	CSVGQTYEQYF
TRBD2	once	TRBV3-1/TRBV3-2	TRBJ2-3	TGTGCCAGCAGCCAGTGGCTAGCGGGGACAGATACGCAGTATTTT	CASSQWLAGTDTQYF
.	.	TRBV3-1/TRBV3-2	TRBJ1-1	TGTGCCAGCAGCCAAGATCGTCCAGCGGACATGAACACTGAAGCTTTCTTT	CASSQDRPADMNTEAFF
.	once	TRBV9	TRBJ1-6	TGTGCCAGCAGCGGTGGAGATGCCTCCTATAATTCACCCCTCCACTTT	CASSGGDASYNSPLHF
.	.	TRBV7-9	TRBJ1-5	TGTGCCAGCAGCTCGCAGGGATATCAGCCCCAGCATTTT	CASSSQGYQPQHF
TRBD2	.	TRBV6-2/TRBV6-3	TRBJ2-7	TGTGCCAGCAGTTACCCCCTGATCGCGGGGGGGCCTCGGAACGAGCAGTACTTC	CASSYPLIAGGPRNEQYF
.	.	TRBV27	TRBJ1-1	TGTGCCAGCAGTTTAACGGGCGATAACTCTGAAGCTTTCTTT	CASSLTGDNSEAFF
TRBD1	.	TRBV4-3	TRBJ2-2	TGCGCCAGCAGCCAGACCCCTTCAGGGGGCAACACCGGGGAGCTGTTTTTT	CASSQTPSGGNTGELFF
TRBD1	.	TRBV7-9	TRBJ1-2	TGTGCCAGCAGCCCCTGGACAGGGGAAGTTTATGGCTACACCTTC	CASSPWTGEVYGYTF
.	.	TRBV19	TRBJ2-2	TGTGCCAGTAGTATTGGGGAAGGGTTTCGCCCCGGGGAGCTGTTTTTT	CASSIGEGFRPGELFF
TRBD2	.	TRBV12-5	TRBJ2-3	TGTGCTAGTGGTTTGACCATAGCGGGGAGCACAGATACGCAGTATTTT	CASGLTIAGSTDTQYF
.	once	TRBV29-1	TRBJ2-2	TGCAGCGTATCCGGACAGGCGGGAAAGGGCACCGGGGAGCTGTTTTTT	CSVSGQAGKGTGELFF
TRBD2	.	TRBV6-2/TRBV6-3	TRBJ2-3	TGTGCCAGCAGTTATCCTAGCGGGGGAAGCACAGATACGCAGTATTTT	CASSYPSGGSTDTQYF
.	once	TRBV3-1/TRBV3-2	TRBJ1-6	TGTGCCAGCAGGCAACAGGCCCATTCACCCCTCCACTTT	CASRQQAHSPLHF
TRBD1	.	TRBV12-5	TRBJ2-5	TGTGCTAGTGGTTTGGTAGGGACAGGGGATCAAGAGACCCAGTACTTC	CASGLVGTGDQETQYF
.	.	TRBV5-6	TRBJ2-5	TGTGCCAGCAGAGAGAGGGGGCAAGAGACCCAGTACTTC	CASRERGQETQYF
.	.	TRBV21-1	TRBJ2-7	TGTGCCAGGAGCGGTGTCAGGCACTACGAGCAGTACTTC	CARSGVRHYEQYF
.	.	TRBV2	TRBJ2-1	TGTGCCAGCAGGGAGCCGTCCAGCTCCTACAATGAGCAGTTCTTC	CASREPSSSYNEQFF
TRBD2	.	TRBV4-2	TRBJ2-1	TGTGCCAGCAGCCAAGAAGCGGGGGCCCGCATATACAATGAGCAGTTCTTC	CASSQEAGARIYNEQFF
.	once	TRBV18	TRBJ2-5	TGTGCCAGCTCACCAAACAGTCAAGAGACCCAGTACTTC	CASSPNSQETQYF
TRBD2	.	TRBV6-2/TRBV6-3	TRBJ2-5	TGTGCCAGCAGTTACTATGGGGGGGGAGAGACCCAGTACTTC	CASSYYGGGETQYF
.	once	TRBV19	TRBJ1-2	TGTGCCAGTAGTATAACACAGGGCGGTTCCTATGGCTACACCTTC	CASSITQGGSYGYTF
TRBD1	.	TRBV18	TRBJ1-6	TGTGCCAGCTCATCGAGGGGGCGGAATTCACCCCTCCACTTT	CASSSRGRNSPLHF
.	.	TRBV6-5	TRBJ2-1	TGTGCCAGCAGTTACTCGTTTTATCCAGGGTCGGGTGAGCAGTTCTTC	CASSYSFYPGSGEQFF
TRBD1	.	TRBV4-3	TRBJ1-2	TGCGCCAGCAGCCACCTGACAGGGGGTGCGTATGGCTACACCTTC	CASSHLTGGAYGYTF
TRBD1	.	TRBV19	TRBJ2-7	TGTGCCAGTAGTCCAGGGACAGTATCCTACGAGCAGTACTTC	CASSPGTVSYEQYF
.	.	TRBV28	TRBJ1-2	TGTGCCAGCAGTTTAGGTGGCCCCCAAAGGGCGTATGGCTACACCTTC	CASSLGGPQRAYGYTF
TRBD1	.	TRBV19	TRBJ2-3	TGTGCCAGTAGTATGAGGAACACAGGGGACCGTAGCACAGATACGCAGTATTTT	CASSMRNTGDRSTDTQYF
.	.	TRBV6-1	TRBJ1-2	TGTGCCAGCAGTGAAGCGGGCGGCAGGGAATATGGCTACACCTTC	CASSEAGGREYGYTF
.	.	TRBV2	TRBJ1-6	TGTGCCAGCAGTGGCAGCTATAATTCACCCCTCCACTTT	CASSGSYNSPLHF
.	.	TRBV5-1	TRBJ2-7	TGCGCCAGCAGGCCCGGGGGCGCCTACGAGCAGTACTTC	CASRPGGAYEQYF
.	.	TRBV20-1	TRBJ2-3	TGCAGTGCTAGCGGAGCAGATACGCAGTATTTT	CSASGADTQYF